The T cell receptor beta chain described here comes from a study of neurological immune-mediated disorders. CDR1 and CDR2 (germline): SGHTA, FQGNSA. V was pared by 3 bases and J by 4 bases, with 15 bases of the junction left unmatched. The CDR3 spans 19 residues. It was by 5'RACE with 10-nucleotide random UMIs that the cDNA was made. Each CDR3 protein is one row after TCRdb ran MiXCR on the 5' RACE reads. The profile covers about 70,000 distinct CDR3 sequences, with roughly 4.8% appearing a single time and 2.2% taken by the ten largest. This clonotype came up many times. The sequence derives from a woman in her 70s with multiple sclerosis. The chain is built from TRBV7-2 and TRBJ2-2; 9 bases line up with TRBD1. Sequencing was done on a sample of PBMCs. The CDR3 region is CASSFPYPPTGGSTGELFF. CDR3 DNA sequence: TGTGCCAGCAGCTTCCCTTACCCCCCCACAGGGGGCAGCACCGGGGAGCTGTTTTTT.